Sequencing of this T cell receptor beta chain was carried out in a study of T cells in women clearing cervical HPV infection. The CDR3 sequence is 15 residues long. From germline, CDR1 is SGHRS and CDR2 YFSETQ. The germline V and J ends were trimmed by 0 bases and 3 bases, with 10 bases remaining between them. Here immunoSEQ multiplex PCR was the method, and the copy in TCRdb shows in-frame clones only, minus some. The sample spans about 30,000 clones; the ten largest clones claim about 3.5%. As to this clone: The read gets to within 3 residues of the CDR3 end, and the germline J gene fills in the rest.

This TCR derives from a woman aged 18 to 75 with a cervical HPV16 infection that either progressed to CIN3+ or cleared (not recorded which). The chain combines TRBV5-1 with TRBJ1-5, with D possibly matching TRBD1 (6 bases). Specimen: blood buffy coat. CDR3: CASSLGQGNNQPQHF. The sequenced CDR3 bases are TGCGCCAGCAGCTTGGGGCAGGGGAACAATCAGCCC.